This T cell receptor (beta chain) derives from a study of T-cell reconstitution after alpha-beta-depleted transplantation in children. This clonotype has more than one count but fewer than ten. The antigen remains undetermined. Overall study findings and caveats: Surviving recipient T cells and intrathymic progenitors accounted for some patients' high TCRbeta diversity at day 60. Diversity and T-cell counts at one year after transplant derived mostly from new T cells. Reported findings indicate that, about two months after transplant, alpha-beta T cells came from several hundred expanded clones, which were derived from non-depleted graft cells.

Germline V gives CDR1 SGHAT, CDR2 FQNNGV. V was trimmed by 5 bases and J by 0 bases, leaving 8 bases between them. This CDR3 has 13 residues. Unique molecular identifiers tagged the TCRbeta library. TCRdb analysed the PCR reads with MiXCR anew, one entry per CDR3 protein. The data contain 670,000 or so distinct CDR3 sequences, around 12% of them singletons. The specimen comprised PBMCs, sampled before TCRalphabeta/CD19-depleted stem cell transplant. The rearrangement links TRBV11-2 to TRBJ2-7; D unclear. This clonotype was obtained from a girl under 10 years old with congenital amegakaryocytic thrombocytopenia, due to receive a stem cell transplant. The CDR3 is CASSRSYSYEQYF. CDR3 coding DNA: TGTGCCAGCAGCCGGTCCTACTCCTACGAGCAGTACTTC. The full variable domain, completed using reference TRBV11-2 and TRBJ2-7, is EAGVAQSPRYKIIEKRQSVAFWCNPISGHATLYWYQQILGQGPKLLIQFQNNGVVDDSQLPKDRFSAERLKGVDSTLKIQPAKLEDSAVYLCASSRSYSYEQYFGPGTRLTVT.